This T cell receptor (beta chain) was captured by sequencing in a study of relationships among human T cell subsets (dated 2010 in TCRdb). Background on the whole study: The study sequenced eight distinct T cell populations from blood: pan T, CD8 cytotoxic, regulatory, Th1, Th2, naive plus transitional, activated and memory cells. The paper as a whole reports these results and caveats: While more than 60% of CD8+ cytotoxic sequences came from clones with more than 100 reads, the regulatory and Th2 subsets had few clones of that kind. The considerable overlap in CDR3s among Th1, Th2 and regulatory T cells was taken as suggesting that cell fate choices are stochastic. The bead-based sorting could not exclude a CD4+CD8+ double-positive population. The seven subsets showed no statistically significant differences in V, D and J usage, CDR3 length, or N-nucleotide additions.

In regard to this clonotype: Its antigen is not yet known. Base qualities are not provided; no much larger clone lies one nucleotide away.

The method behind the library was multiplex PCR. Data came from a 454 GS FLX. Semiquantitative ARM-PCR was used to amplify the TCR alpha and beta CDR3 regions from mRNA. In ARM-PCR, tagged nested gene-specific primers were applied first, and communal superprimers then carried out the exponential amplification. Before the first-round PCR products went through the second amplification round, exonuclease was used to remove the nested primers. Amplicons were sequenced on the 454 platform, which allows rapid sequencing of millions of DNA fragments without cloning bias. An effective read was defined as a read mappable to both V and J germline segments. The authors processed their data as follows. Reads were assigned to germline V, D and J segments with IRmap, which uses pyromap, a Smith-Waterman modification adapted to 454 sequencing errors. D-beta assignments were filtered with cutoffs set at the 99th percentile of alignment scores obtained from simulated random sequences. CDR3 was defined as the amino acids between the conserved V-segment Y[YFLI]C motif and the J-segment [FW]GXGT motif. Repertoire diversity was estimated with a compound Poisson process model previously applied to large-scale EST data. A procedure for detecting cross-contamination was used to argue that the shared CDR3s did not come from sample contamination. Using fastp trimming at Q25 and MiXCR clonotype assembly, TCRdb reanalyzed the public sequencing data and kept in-frame beta chains. Rows are unified per CDR3 protein, each entry keeping the most common DNA and genes. The V and J calls were not made by the authors but by TCRdb's processing. The sample yields 11,000 to 15,000 distinct CDR3 sequences; over 45% were counted once. In total, the top ten clones hold about 2% of the sample.

CDR1 is given as SGHVS and CDR2 as FQNEAQ, both from the germline V gene. V gives up 0 bases and J gives up 7 bases, and the segment between their germline ends measures 7 bases. From cysteine to phenylalanine, the CDR3 is 13 amino acids long. Only the CDR3 DNA is retained, 39 bases long and in frame from the first base. CD4+CD25+ regulatory T cells were selected from positively selected CD4+ cells using anti-CD25 beads. To isolate the T cell subsets, Miltenyi superparamagnetic beads coated with subset-specific monoclonal antibodies were used. Peripheral blood was used as the source from which all T cell populations were isolated. Ficoll separation was used to obtain mononuclear cells from whole blood, after which anti-CD14 microbeads were used to deplete monocytes. Isolated cell populations were immediately resuspended in RNAprotect reagent.

This clonotype originated in a middle-aged man in good health. The material sequenced was Tregs sorted from blood. This chain is built from TRBV7-8 and TRBJ1-5; too little of a D gene remains to name it. The CDR3 reads as follows: CASSLASAQPQHF. The DNA sequence is TGTGCCAGCAGCTTAGCGTCCGCGCAGCCCCAGCATTTT.